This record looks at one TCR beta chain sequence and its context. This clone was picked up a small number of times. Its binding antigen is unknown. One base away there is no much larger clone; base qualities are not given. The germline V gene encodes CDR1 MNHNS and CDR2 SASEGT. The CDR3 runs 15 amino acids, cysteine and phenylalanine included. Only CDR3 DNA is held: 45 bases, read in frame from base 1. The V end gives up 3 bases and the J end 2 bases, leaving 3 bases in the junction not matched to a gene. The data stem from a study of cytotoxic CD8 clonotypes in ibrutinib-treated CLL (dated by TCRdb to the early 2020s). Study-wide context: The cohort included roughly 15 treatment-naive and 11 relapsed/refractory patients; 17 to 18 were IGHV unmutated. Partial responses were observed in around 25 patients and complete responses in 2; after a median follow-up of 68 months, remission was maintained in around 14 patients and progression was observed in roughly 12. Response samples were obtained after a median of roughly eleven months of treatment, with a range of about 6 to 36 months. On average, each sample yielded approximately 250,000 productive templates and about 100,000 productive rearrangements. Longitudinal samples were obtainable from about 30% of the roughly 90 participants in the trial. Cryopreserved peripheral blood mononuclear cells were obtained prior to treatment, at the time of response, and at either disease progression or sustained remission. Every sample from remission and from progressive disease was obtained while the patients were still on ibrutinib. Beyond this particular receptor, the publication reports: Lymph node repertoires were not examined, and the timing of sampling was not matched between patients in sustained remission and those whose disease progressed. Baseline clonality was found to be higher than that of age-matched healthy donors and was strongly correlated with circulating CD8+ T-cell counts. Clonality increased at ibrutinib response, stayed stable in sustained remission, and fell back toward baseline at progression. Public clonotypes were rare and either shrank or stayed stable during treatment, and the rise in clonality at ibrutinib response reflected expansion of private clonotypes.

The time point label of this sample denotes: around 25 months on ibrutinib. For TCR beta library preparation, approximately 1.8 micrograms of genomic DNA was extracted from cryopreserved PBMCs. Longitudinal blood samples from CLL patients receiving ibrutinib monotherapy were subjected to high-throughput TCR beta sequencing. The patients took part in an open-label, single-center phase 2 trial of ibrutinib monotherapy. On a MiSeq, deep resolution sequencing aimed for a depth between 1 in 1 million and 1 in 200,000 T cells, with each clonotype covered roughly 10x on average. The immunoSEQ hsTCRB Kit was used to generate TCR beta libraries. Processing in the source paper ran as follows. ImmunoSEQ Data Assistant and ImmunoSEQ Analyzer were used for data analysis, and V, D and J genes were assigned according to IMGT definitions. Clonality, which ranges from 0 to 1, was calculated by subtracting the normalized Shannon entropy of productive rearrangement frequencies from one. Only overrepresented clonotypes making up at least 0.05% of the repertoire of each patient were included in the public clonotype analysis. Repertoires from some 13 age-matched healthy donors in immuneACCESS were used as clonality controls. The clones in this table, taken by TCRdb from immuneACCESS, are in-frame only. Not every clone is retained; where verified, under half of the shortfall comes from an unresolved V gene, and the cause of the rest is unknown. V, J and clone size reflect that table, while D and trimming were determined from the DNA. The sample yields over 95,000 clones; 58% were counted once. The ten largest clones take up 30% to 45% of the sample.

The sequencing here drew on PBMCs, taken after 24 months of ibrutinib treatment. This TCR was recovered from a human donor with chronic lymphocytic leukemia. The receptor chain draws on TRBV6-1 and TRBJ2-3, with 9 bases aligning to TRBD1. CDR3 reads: CASSEGDRVTDTQYF. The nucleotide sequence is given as TGTGCCAGCAGTGAGGGGGACAGGGTCACAGATACGCAGTATTTT.